The 26 T cell receptor beta chains below come from one sample, sequenced in a study of cytomegalovirus exposure and HLA in healthy donors (dated by TCRdb to about 2017). The receptor library was made with the immunoSEQ multiplex PCR assay. For the multiplex PCR, a mixture combining 60 forward primers for TCR Vbeta segments and 13 reverse primers for TCR Jbeta segments was used. Drawn from immuneACCESS, this table holds only the in-frame rearrangements with V and J called that TCRdb kept. Clones are partly lost; checked studies trace under half to an unresolved V gene and leave the rest unexplained. This sample holds about 160,000 clones; roughly four fifths were observed only once. Of the sample, around 13% falls within the top ten clones. The source material was PBMCs. These receptors originate from a woman between 50 and 59 years old in good health and CMV-seronegative.

CDR3 nucleotides: TGTGCCAGCAGACCGGGGGGGGGTGGAGATACGCAGTATTTT. This codes for CASRPGGGGDTQYF. The genes are TRBV28 and TRBJ2-3, with TRBD2 matching 8 bases. The germline V gene has CDR1 MDHEN and CDR2 SYDVKM. Trimming cost V 6 bases and J 5 bases; bases outside gene matches: 7. This CDR3 comprises 14 residues.

V is TRBV18 and J is TRBJ1-2; perhaps TRBD1 as D (6 bases). In germline, CDR1 is KGHSH, CDR2 LQKENI. Deletions cut 1 base from V and 5 bases from J, with 11 bases between. CDR3 length: 14 residues. The CDR3 nucleotides are TGTGCCAGCTCACCACAGGACAGCCTATATGGCTACACCTTC. Translating it yields CASSPQDSLYGYTF.

This clone has a single count. The V and J genes are TRBV27 and TRBJ2-1; D is possibly TRBD2 (7 bases). Germline CDR1 and CDR2: MNHEY and SMNVEV (reference sequence). The ends were cut back, 5 bases at V and 6 bases at J, with 20 bases in the middle. The CDR3 length is 16 residues. This CDR3 reads CASSGGGGGHINEQFF. The CDR3 DNA follows: TGTGCCAGCAGTGGGGGAGGGGGGGGGCACATCAATGAGCAGTTCTTC.

The chain is built from TRBV28 and TRBJ1-2; unclear D gene. V shed 2 bases and J shed 2 bases, with 6 bases lying between them. Germline CDR1 is MDHEN and CDR2 is SYDVKM. The CDR3 is made up of 13 amino acids. CDR3 in DNA: TGTGCCAGCAGTTTAACTAAGAACTATGGCTACACCTTC. Its translation: CASSLTKNYGYTF.

The chain carries TRBV7-2 and TRBJ2-2, with D perhaps matching TRBD2 (5 bases). The CDR3 spans 15 residues. CDR1 is SGHTA and CDR2 is FQGNSA in the germline V gene. The V end was cut by 1 base, the J end by 1 base, with 7 bases between. The CDR3 here is CASSLVGKNTGELFF. The CDR3 DNA follows: TGTGCCAGCAGCTTAGTCGGGAAGAACACCGGGGAGCTGTTTTTT.

V usage is TRBV30 and J usage is TRBJ2-1, with TRBD1 identical over 7 bases. There are 14 residues in the CDR3. Unmatched junction bases numbered 3, after V lost 4 bases and J lost 0 bases. Per germline, CDR1 GTSNPN and CDR2 SVGIG (reference sequence). CDR3 sequence reads: CAWNRGSSYNEQFF. CDR3 DNA: TGTGCCTGGAACAGGGGTAGCTCCTACAATGAGCAGTTCTTC.

V gene TRBV9 combines with J gene TRBJ2-3; TRBD2 aligns across 9 bases. The CDR3 consists of 16 residues. J gave up 2 bases and V 0 bases, and 4 bases lay outside the gene matches. Per germline, CDR1 SGDLS and CDR2 YYNGEE. CDR3 in DNA: TGTGCCAGCAGCGTAGGGGCTAGCGGGACCACAGATACGCAGTATTTT. Its translation is CASSVGASGTTDTQYF.

V gene TRBV5-1 combines with J gene TRBJ2-7; 12 bases align to TRBD1. CDR1 and CDR2 from the germline V gene are SGHRS and YFSETQ. CDR3 length: 15 residues. Trimming removed 5 bases from V and 6 bases from J; junction bases left unmatched: 9. The CDR3 is CASRAGQGASGEQYF. The CDR3 nucleotides are TGCGCCAGCAGGGCGGGACAGGGGGCATCGGGCGAGCAGTACTTC. The full variable domain, completed using reference TRBV5-1 and TRBJ2-7, is KAGVTQTPRYLIKTRGQQVTLSCSPISGHRSVSWYQQTPGQGLQFLFEYFSETQRNKGNFPGRFSGRQFSNSRSEMNVSTLELGDSALYLCASRAGQGASGEQYFGPGTRLTVT.

The genes are TRBV29-1 and TRBJ1-3; TRBD1 matches 7 bases. V lost 4 bases to trimming and J lost 0 bases; unmatched junction nucleotides: 12. The CDR3 loop spans 17 amino acids. Germline V gives CDR1 SQVTM, CDR2 ANQGSEA. CDR3: CSVAYPGQLSSGNTIYF. In DNA, the CDR3 is TGCAGCGTTGCATACCCGGGACAGTTGAGCTCTGGAAACACCATATATTTT.

This sequence joins TRBV6-1 and TRBJ2-3, with D hard to call. The length of the CDR3 is 15 residues. Trimming shortened V by 5 bases and J by 1 base, and 13 bases separated the two germline ends. Germline V gives CDR1 MNHNS, CDR2 SASEGT. The CDR3 sequence: CASSQKPLGTDTQYF. CDR3 DNA: TGTGCCAGCAGTCAAAAACCCCTAGGCACAGATACGCAGTATTTT.

The chain links TRBV7-8 to TRBJ2-7, with 7 bases matching TRBD1. The CDR3 extends over 16 amino acids. Losses at the gene ends were 2 bases for V and 0 bases for J; bases not matched to a gene: 7. Germline assignment: CDR1 SGHVS and CDR2 FQNEAQ. CDR3 sequence reads: CASSLMGQPSSYEQYF. The CDR3 nucleotides read TGTGCCAGCAGCTTAATGGGACAGCCTAGCTCCTACGAGCAGTACTTC.

This chain joins TRBV7-9 and TRBJ1-2; D not resolved. Germline V lookup: CDR1 SEHNR, CDR2 FQNEAQ (reference sequence). The germline V and J ends were trimmed by 1 base and 3 bases, with 6 bases remaining between them. CDR3 length equals 13 residues. CDR3 bases: TGTGCCAGCAGCTTAGATGGAGACTATGGCTACACCTTC. It codes for CASSLDGDYGYTF. The variable domain in full, completed from reference TRBV7-9 and TRBJ1-2, reads DTGVSQNPRHKITKRGQNVTFRCDPISEHNRLYWYRQTLGQGPEFLTYFQNEAQLEKSRLLSDRFSAERPKGSFSTLEIQRTEQGDSAMYLCASSLDGDYGYTFGSGTRLTVV.

The V call is TRBV5-1, the J call TRBJ2-2; TRBD2 aligns across 14 bases. V dropped 7 bases and J dropped 5; count of bases not matched to a gene: 10. The CDR3 length is 17 residues. CDR1 is SGHRS and CDR2 is YFSETQ in the germline V gene. CDR3 bases: TGCGCCAGCGGGACGGGACTAGCGGGAGCAGGGACCGGGGAGCTGTTTTTT. Amino acids: CASGTGLAGAGTGELFF. The variable domain in full, completed from reference TRBV5-1 and TRBJ2-2, reads KAGVTQTPRYLIKTRGQQVTLSCSPISGHRSVSWYQQTPGQGLQFLFEYFSETQRNKGNFPGRFSGRQFSNSRSEMNVSTLELGDSALYLCASGTGLAGAGTGELFFGEGSRLTVL.

This clone was seen a handful of times. The chain carries TRBV5-3 and TRBJ1-1; weak D call: TRBD1 (6 bases). TRBV5-3 is marked as an open reading frame, function uncertain. Trimming shortened V by 2 bases and J by 1 base, and 9 bases separated the two germline ends. CDR3 size: 14 residues. The CDR3: CARSFGQTNTEAFF. The CDR3 DNA reads as TGTGCCAGAAGCTTCGGACAGACGAACACTGAAGCTTTCTTT.

The genes are TRBV6-1 and TRBJ1-2; 7 positions agree with TRBD1. This CDR3 is 12 amino acids long. The V gene end was trimmed by 8 bases and the J gene end by 5 bases; junction bases not matched to a gene: 5. Germline V CDR1 and CDR2: MNHNS, SASEGT. DNA for the CDR3: TGTGCCAGCCTTGGGACAGCGTATGGCTACACCTTC. Its translation: CASLGTAYGYTF.

The chain recombines TRBV7-2 with TRBJ2-5; D is unclear. Germline CDR1 is SGHTA and CDR2 is FQGNSA. This CDR3 region has 14 residues. Trimming took off 5 bases at V and 0 bases at J, with 10 bases between the two ends. CDR3 residues: CASSASIYQETQYF. The CDR3 DNA reads TGTGCCAGCAGCGCCTCTATCTACCAAGAGACCCAGTACTTC.

The J gene is TRBJ1-2, the V gene TRBV7-2; 9 bases map to TRBD1. Germline assignment: CDR1 SGHTA and CDR2 FQGNSA. J lost 3 bases, V lost 4 bases, and 3 bases had no gene match. This CDR3 comprises 14 residues. The chain's CDR3 is CASSWGQGHYGYTF. CDR3 nucleotides: TGTGCCAGCAGCTGGGGACAGGGTCACTATGGCTACACCTTC.

This clone appeared once. This chain joins TRBV19 and TRBJ2-7; the match to TRBD2 covers 7 bases. Germline CDR1 reads LNHDA; CDR2 reads SQIVND (reference sequence). Trimming at V came to 1 base and at J to 3 bases, leaving 3 bases not matched to a gene. The CDR3 is 14 residues long. The CDR3 nucleotides are TGTGCCAGTAGTATAGGCACTAGCGTCTACGAGCAGTACTTC. It codes for CASSIGTSVYEQYF.

The V gene is TRBV7-2, the J gene TRBJ2-3; 10 bases are shared with TRBD2. Germline V gene sequence: CDR1 SGHTA, CDR2 FQGNSA. The CDR3 spans 16 residues. V trimming: 5 bases; J trimming: 0 bases; junction bases outside the gene matches: 5. CDR3 protein: CASSATSGASTDTQYF. The CDR3 coding sequence is TGTGCCAGCAGCGCAACTAGCGGGGCTAGCACAGATACGCAGTATTTT. Variable domain in full (rest from reference TRBV7-2 and TRBJ2-3): GAGVSQSPSNKVTEKGKDVELRCDPISGHTALYWYRQSLGQGLEFLIYFQGNSAPDKSGLPSDRFSAERTGGSVSTLTIQRTQQEDSAVYLCASSATSGASTDTQYFGPGTRLTVL.

This chain links TRBV29-1 with TRBJ1-1; no clear D gene. CDR1 and CDR2 from the germline V gene are SQVTM and ANQGSEA. There are 12 residues in the CDR3. The germline V and J ends were trimmed by 4 bases and 3 bases, with 9 bases remaining between them. CDR3 nucleotides: TGCAGCGTTGTTCAGGCCGACACTGAAGCTTTCTTT. It encodes CSVVQADTEAFF.

V gene TRBV7-9 combines with J gene TRBJ2-7, with 7 positions matching TRBD2. The CDR3 length is 16 residues. The trim removed 1 base at V and 4 bases at J, leaving 10 bases unmatched. CDR1 SEHNR and CDR2 FQNEAQ come from the germline V gene (reference sequence). CDR3 sequence (DNA): TGTGCCAGCAGCTTAGTTCGGGGGGTATTGGCGTACGAGCAGTACTTC. Its translation is CASSLVRGVLAYEQYF.

The chain employs TRBV5-5 and TRBJ2-2, with a weak D call TRBD1 (5 bases). From germline, CDR1 is SGHKS and CDR2 YYEKEE (reference sequence). The CDR3 spans 14 residues. Trimming removed 0 bases at V and 5 bases at J, with 8 bases between. The CDR3 nucleotides read TGTGCCAGCAGCTTGGCCCGACAGACCGGGGAGCTGTTTTTT. Residues: CASSLARQTGELFF.

This chain uses TRBV4-3 with TRBJ2-7; 9 nucleotides match TRBD1. This CDR3 region has 15 residues. Germline-derived CDR1 and CDR2 are LGHNA and YSLEER. Germline trimming cut 4 bases from V and 1 base from J; bases unmatched to any gene: 5. The CDR3 DNA is TGCGCCAGCAGCCTAATGGACAGGGGTTCCTACGAGCAGTACTTC. Translating it yields CASSLMDRGSYEQYF.

This chain joins TRBV4-3 and TRBJ2-7; 8 bases map to TRBD1. Trimming at V came to 3 bases and at J to 3 bases, leaving 4 bases not matched to a gene. Germline-derived CDR1 and CDR2 are LGHNA and YSLEER. The CDR3 extends over 14 amino acids. CDR3 protein: CASSQEQGGYEQYF. In DNA form, the CDR3 reads TGCGCCAGCAGCCAGGAACAGGGGGGCTACGAGCAGTACTTC.

The J gene is TRBJ2-3, the V gene TRBV7-6; weak D call: TRBD2 (6 bases). The CDR3 is made up of 12 amino acids. The V and J ends lost 5 bases and 6 bases respectively, with 9 bases between them. The germline gives CDR1 SGHVS, CDR2 FNYEAQ. This CDR3 reads CASSPRGDTQYF. CDR3 in DNA: TGTGCCAGCAGCCCGCGGGGTGATACGCAGTATTTT.

CDR3 coding DNA: TGTGCCAGTAGTCCCGAGCGGGATGCGGGCACAGATACGCAGTATTTT. Translated, it gives CASSPERDAGTDTQYF. This chain links TRBV19 with TRBJ2-3; 7 bases fit TRBD2. Trimming at V came to 5 bases and at J to 1 base, leaving 9 bases not matched to a gene. In germline, CDR1 is LNHDA, CDR2 SQIVND (reference sequence). There are 16 residues in the CDR3. The variable domain in full, with the rest retrieved from reference TRBV19 and TRBJ2-3, is DGGITQSPKYLFRKEGQNVTLSCEQNLNHDAMYWYRQDPGQGLRLIYYSQIVNDFQKGDIAEGYSVSREKKESFPLTVTSAQKNPTAFYLCASSPERDAGTDTQYFGPGTRLTVL.